One and the same sample provided the 9 T cell receptor beta chains below, sequenced in a study of blood T cell repertoires in COVID-19 (dated by TCRdb to between 2020 and 2021). Receptors were amplified or captured by the immunoSEQ multiplex PCR assay. Not all clones reach the TCRdb copy of this immuneACCESS table, which keeps in-frame sequences only. Checked studies attribute under half of the gap to unresolved V genes and leave the rest unexplained. The sample table shows about 240,000 clones, and roughly four fifths are seen once. Jointly, the top ten make up roughly an eighth of the sample. Sequencing was done on a sample of peripheral blood. The receptors stem from a woman in her sixties or seventies with active or convalescent COVID-19.

J is TRBJ2-1 and V is TRBV14; TRBD1 matches 10 bases. CDR3 length: 17 residues. J gave up 0 bases and V 4 bases, and 6 bases lay outside the gene matches. The germline V gene encodes CDR1 SGHDN and CDR2 FVKESK. The CDR3 sequence: CASSPGQGLLSYNEQFF. The CDR3 nucleotides read TGTGCCAGCAGCCCGGGACAGGGGCTACTCTCCTACAATGAGCAGTTCTTC.

The rearrangement links TRBV4-2 to TRBJ2-3; 10 nucleotides align to TRBD2. Germline lookup yields CDR1 LGHNA and CDR2 YNFKEQ. The CDR3 loop spans 16 amino acids. J was trimmed by 4 bases and V by 4 bases; bases with no gene match: 8. This chain's CDR3 is CASSPRSGGAPDTQYF. CDR3 nucleotide sequence: TGTGCCAGCAGCCCGAGAAGCGGGGGGGCCCCAGATACGCAGTATTTT.

This chain connects TRBV7-9 to TRBJ1-6, with 9 bases that match TRBD1. The CDR3 has 13 residues. The V gene end was trimmed by 10 bases and the J gene end by 8 bases; junction bases not matched to a gene: 6. Germline CDR1 SEHNR, CDR2 FQNEAQ (reference sequence). This CDR3 reads CATQGQGDSPLHF. As DNA, the CDR3 is TGTGCCACCCAGGGACAGGGTGATTCACCCCTCCACTTT. Full variable domain (outside the CDR3, taken from reference TRBV7-9 and TRBJ1-6): DTGVSQNPRHKITKRGQNVTFRCDPISEHNRLYWYRQTLGQGPEFLTYFQNEAQLEKSRLLSDRFSAERPKGSFSTLEIQRTEQGDSAMYLCATQGQGDSPLHFGNGTRLTVT.

This clone was recorded a few times. This chain uses TRBV29-1 with TRBJ2-7; 9 nucleotides align to TRBD2. Germline CDR1 and CDR2: SQVTM and ANQGSEA. With 4 bases clipped from V and 2 bases from J, the junction kept 3 bases outside the gene matches. The CDR3 is 13 amino acids. CDR3: CSVVTSGTYEQYF. CDR3 nucleotide sequence: TGCAGCGTTGTGACTAGCGGCACCTACGAGCAGTACTTC.

V is TRBV19 and J is TRBJ2-6; 10 nucleotides match TRBD2. Germline lookup yields CDR1 LNHDA and CDR2 SQIVND (reference sequence). The length of the CDR3 is 19 residues. Trimming took 6 bases from V and 1 from J; bases not matched to a gene: 12. CDR3 nucleotide sequence: TGTGCCAGTAGGACCTCGGAGCGGGGGGGCCGGTCTGGGGCCAACGTCCTGACTTTC. This gives the protein CASRTSERGGRSGANVLTF.

About this clone itself: The sample carries other DNA sequences with the same CDR3. CDR3 sequence: CASSLNRGYGYTF. In DNA, the CDR3 is TGTGCCAGCAGCTTGAACAGGGGCTATGGCTACACCTTC. The rearrangement links TRBV5-4 to TRBJ1-2; TRBD1 aligns across 7 bases. The ends lost 1 base at V and 4 bases at J; junction bases unmatched: 1. The CDR3 sequence is 13 residues long. Germline CDR1 is SGHNT and CDR2 is YYREEE (reference sequence).

In DNA, the CDR3 is TGTGCCAGCAGCAATGAACCAAATTACACCCCACACAATCAAGAGACCCAGTACTTC. It codes for CASSNEPNYTPHNQETQYF. The V and J genes are TRBV21-1 and TRBJ2-5; TRBD1 was called by the table and not checked on the DNA. TRBV21-1 is tagged as a pseudogene. The CDR3 loop spans 19 amino acids.

This clone has just one count. V usage is TRBV1 and J usage is TRBJ2-3; the table's D call of TRBD2 was not tested on the DNA. TRBV1 is termed a pseudogene. This CDR3 has 17 amino acids. The CDR3 sequence is CTSSQDLGDYPTDTQYF. CDR3 nucleotide sequence: TGCACCAGCAGCCAAGATCTTGGGGACTACCCCACAGATACGCAGTATTTT.

The CDR3 loop is CASSIGLAGNQETQYF. CDR3 DNA: TGTGCCAGTAGTATAGGACTAGCGGGGAACCAAGAGACCCAGTACTTC. The chain carries TRBV19 and TRBJ2-5, with TRBD2 matching over 11 bases. After removal of 1 base from V and 0 bases from J, the junction contained 1 base not matched to a gene. Germline values: CDR1 LNHDA, CDR2 SQIVND (reference sequence). CDR3 size: 16 residues.